This T cell receptor (beta chain) was sequenced during a study of blood T cell repertoires in COVID-19. In the study overall: The United States, Italy and Spain were the sources of the acute and convalescent COVID-19 samples. From T cells, B-cell-depleted T cells, or PBMCs came the material, which was cDNA or gDNA.

Per the study methods: Reference gene primers were amplified, and this amplification served to estimate nucleated cell counts. Using immunoSEQ multiplex PCR, the repertoire was profiled, and TCRdb retains in-frame clones only, with some absent. V and J calls plus clone size are reproduced from that table; the DNA served to infer D and trimming. The data show under 250,000 clones, around 86% seen once. Germline values: CDR1 SGHKS, CDR2 YYEKEE (reference sequence). Trimming at V came to 4 bases and at J to 7 bases, leaving 10 bases not matched to a gene. The CDR3 totals 15 residues. Sample: peripheral blood. This TCR came from a man older than 75 with acute or convalescent COVID-19. The chain has TRBV5-5 and TRBJ2-2; 7 bases map to TRBD1. The CDR3 protein is CASSVPQGWGGELFF. CDR3 DNA: TGTGCCAGCAGCGTCCCACAGGGGTGGGGCGGGGAGCTGTTTTTT.